This TCR beta chain was documented in a study of blood T cell repertoires in COVID-19. The repertoire was sequenced with immunoSEQ multiplex PCR; TCRdb's copy has only in-frame clones and lacks some. The sample has 400,000 to 450,000 clones, 89% seen once. V was clipped by 5 bases and J by 4 bases, with 14 bases between them. The CDR3 covers 14 residues. Germline V gene data show CDR1 as MNHEY and CDR2 as SMNVEV (reference sequence). This clonotype was obtained from a woman aged 40-49 years with COVID-19, enrolled during active disease. The V gene is TRBV27, the J gene TRBJ1-2; possible D gene TRBD1, 6 bases. The sequencing sample was made of peripheral blood. CDR3 residues: CASSPMTGFYGYTF. CDR3 in DNA: TGTGCCAGCAGTCCCATGACAGGCTTCTATGGCTACACCTTC.